The source of this TCR beta chain is a study of blood T cells in healthy people across ages. This CDR3 is built from 15 residues. Germline V lookup: CDR1 DFQATT, CDR2 SNEGSKA (reference sequence). The trim removed 5 bases at V and 4 bases at J, leaving 12 bases unmatched. Primed by a sample-barcoded 5' primer and a J-beta primer mix, a second PCR proceeded for 7 to 11 cycles. TCRdb re-analysed the 5' RACE reads in MiXCR, keeping a single row per CDR3 protein. The sample lists approximately 800,000 distinct CDR3 sequences, about 46% occurring once. This receptor was identified in an elderly man in good health. The sample comprised blood. V gene TRBV20-1 combines with J gene TRBJ2-3; 7 bases are shared with TRBD1. The CDR3 DNA is TGCAGTGCTCCAGAGACAGGGCCTTGGCCAGATACGCAGTATTTT. This encodes CSAPETGPWPDTQYF.